This paragraph reports one T cell receptor (beta chain). With 60 Vbeta and 13 Jbeta primers, the PCR was carried out. The assay was immunoSEQ multiplex PCR, and TCRdb's table has in-frame clones only and misses some. The sample holds a few hundred thousand clones; approximately 79% are singletons and the top ten take approximately 0.22%. These data are taken from a study of cytomegalovirus exposure and HLA in healthy donors. Sample: PBMCs. This receptor was taken from a girl aged 2-9 years in good health and CMV-seronegative.

This CDR3 is CASSLDGARTDTQYF. The CDR3 bases are TGCGCCAGCAGCTTGGATGGGGCGCGGACAGATACGCAGTATTTT. V usage is TRBV5-1 and J usage is TRBJ2-3; a weak D match, TRBD1 (5 bases). The ends were cut back, 0 bases at V and 3 bases at J, with 11 bases in the middle. Germline V gene data show CDR1 as SGHRS and CDR2 as YFSETQ. The CDR3 length is 15 residues.